This T cell receptor beta chain was recorded in a study of T cells after yellow fever vaccination. About the study: When fractions had low cell numbers, they were prepared with SMART-Seq v4 Ultra Low Input. Study-wide results and limits: At under 97% for CD4 and almost 90% for CD8, most primary-vaccination clones showed up again after the booster.

TCRdb independently ran MiXCR on the 5' RACE reads; one entry per CDR3 protein. The sample holds a few hundred thousand distinct CDR3 sequences, roughly 7% seen once. This clonotype was counted at least ten times. Antigen unknown. Germline assignment: CDR1 MDHEN and CDR2 SYDVKM. CDR3 length: 14 amino acids. The ends were cut back, 5 bases at V and 3 bases at J, with 14 bases in the middle. The V gene is TRBV28, the J gene TRBJ2-7; maybe TRBD2 (5 bases). Sequencing used PBMCs, obtained roughly 45 days after the first yellow fever vaccination. The sequence was collected from a man between 18 and 29 years old who received the YFV17D yellow fever vaccine. CDR3 sequence: CASSMAGRIYEQYV. CDR3 nucleotides: TGTGCCAGCAGTATGGCGGGCAGGATCTACGAGCAGTACGTC.